Below are 20 T cell receptor beta chains sequenced from a single sample in a study of OX40 agonist ivuxolimab in advanced cancers. Measured with immunoSEQ multiplex PCR; TCRdb has only the in-frame clones, and not every one. The sample yields roughly 75,000 clones, approximately 88% seen once. This specimen consisted of CD4+ or CD8+ T cells sorted from blood, obtained in a trial of the OX40 agonist ivuxolimab. The receptor set was obtained from an adult with an advanced solid tumor such as melanoma, head and neck, liver or kidney cancer.

The chain employs TRBV30 and TRBJ1-3; weak D call: TRBD1 (5 bases). Looked up from germline, CDR1 is GTSNPN and CDR2 is SVGIG (reference sequence). Trimming removed 2 bases from V and 0 bases from J, with 14 bases in between. The CDR3 consists of 16 residues. The CDR3 nucleotides are TGTGCCTGGAGTCCGAGCTATGGGGGCTCTGGAAACACCATATATTTT. As protein: CAWSPSYGGSGNTIYF.

The chain is built from TRBV28 and TRBJ1-2; 7 nucleotides match TRBD1. The CDR3 has 16 residues. V was pared by 7 bases and J by 3 bases, with 14 bases of the junction left unmatched. Germline V CDR1 and CDR2: MDHEN, SYDVKM. CDR3 sequence reads: CASKSSAGGWYYGYTF. CDR3 nucleotide sequence: TGTGCCAGCAAGTCCTCGGCAGGGGGATGGTACTATGGCTACACCTTC.

This clone was seen a single time. The chain uses TRBV19 and TRBJ2-3; D is unresolved. The germline V gene encodes CDR1 LNHDA and CDR2 SQIVND (reference sequence). Trimming took off 1 base at V and 3 bases at J, with 5 bases between the two ends. The CDR3 sequence is 13 residues long. CDR3 coding DNA: TGTGCCAGTAGTATAGGTACGACAGATACGCAGTATTTT. Protein: CASSIGTTDTQYF.

The CDR3 region is CASSYLDSTEAFF. In DNA, the CDR3 is TGTGCCAGCAGTTATTTGGACAGTACTGAAGCTTTCTTT. The V call is TRBV6-6, the J call TRBJ1-1; perhaps TRBD1 as D (6 bases). The CDR3 loop spans 13 amino acids. CDR1 is MNHNY, CDR2 SVGAGI, per germline (reference sequence). V lost 3 bases and J lost 5, with 10 bases in between.

CDR3 sequence: CASSVAVGNSYEQYF. As DNA, the CDR3 is TGTGCCAGCAGCGTAGCTGTAGGTAACTCCTACGAGCAGTACTTC. This chain connects TRBV9 to TRBJ2-7, with D uncertain. Per the germline V gene, CDR1 is SGDLS and CDR2 is YYNGEE. This CDR3 region has 15 residues. With 0 bases removed from V and 0 bases from J, the gap between germline ends came to 10 bases.

This chain links TRBV13 with TRBJ2-2; possibly TRBD2 for D (6 bases). CDR1 is PRHDT, CDR2 FYEKMQ, per germline (reference sequence). This CDR3 has 17 amino acids. V shed 1 base and J shed 5 bases, with 17 bases lying between them. CDR3 amino acids: CASSLASAGLVTGELFF. The CDR3 DNA reads as TGTGCCAGCAGCTTAGCCTCCGCGGGACTTGTTACCGGGGAGCTGTTTTTT.

This rearrangement joins TRBV27 to TRBJ1-2, with TRBD1 as a possible D gene (6 bases). There are 12 residues in the CDR3. V lost 4 bases and J 8 bases, leaving 11 bases between the germline ends. From germline, CDR1 is MNHEY and CDR2 SMNVEV (reference sequence). The CDR3: CASSSRGGGYTF. The DNA for the CDR3 is TGTGCCAGCAGTTCCCGGGGGGGCGGCTACACCTTC.

The chain recombines TRBV21-1 with TRBJ1-1; TRBD1, the table's D call, lacks a check against the DNA. TRBV21-1 is given as a pseudogene. CDR3 length: 21 residues. In nucleotides, the CDR3 is TGTGCCAGCAGCAAAAGGATGGAGGGGGCCCTGAGTGACGAAGCGAACACTGAAGCTTTCTTT. Amino acids: CASSKRMEGALSDEANTEAFF.

The chain recombines TRBV27 with TRBJ2-7; no clear D gene. Germline V lookup: CDR1 MNHEY, CDR2 SMNVEV (reference sequence). This CDR3 has 14 amino acids. V dropped 6 bases and J dropped 3 bases, with 15 bases sitting between them. The CDR3 DNA sequence: TGTGCCAGCAGGACCGGGCTAGACGACTACGAGCAGTACTTC. This encodes CASRTGLDDYEQYF.

The V call is TRBV9, the J call TRBJ2-5, with 14 bases matching TRBD2. Germline CDR1 is SGDLS and CDR2 is YYNGEE. Trimming at V came to 4 bases and at J to 1 base, leaving 9 bases not matched to a gene. The CDR3 is 18 residues long. The DNA for the CDR3 is TGTGCCAGCAGCCCTCCCGGGACTAGCGGGAGTACCCAAGAGACCCAGTACTTC. This gives the protein CASSPPGTSGSTQETQYF.

The chain recombines TRBV30 with TRBJ2-6, with D perhaps matching TRBD1 or TRBD2 (5 bases each). Trimming removed 5 bases at V and 2 bases at J, with 10 bases between. The V gene's germline CDR1 is GTSNPN and CDR2 SVGIG (reference sequence). The CDR3 is 14 amino acids. The CDR3 sequence: CAWALGAGANVLTF. As DNA, the CDR3 is TGTGCCTGGGCTCTGGGGGCTGGGGCCAACGTCCTGACTTTC. The entire variable domain, with the rest obtained from reference TRBV30 and TRBJ2-6, is as follows: SQTIHQWPATLVQPVGSPLSLECTVEGTSNPNLYWYRQAAGRGLQLLFYSVGIGQISSEVPQNLSASRPQDRQFILSSKKLLLSDSGFYLCAWALGAGANVLTFGAGSRLTVL.

The V and J genes are TRBV30 and TRBJ1-1; TRBD1 is a possible D gene (5 bases). V lost 4 bases, J lost 1 base, and 16 bases lay in between. The V gene's germline CDR1 is GTSNPN and CDR2 SVGIG (reference sequence). The CDR3 runs 15 residues. This chain's CDR3 is CAWTWQGTRNTEAFF. CDR3 DNA sequence: TGTGCCTGGACCTGGCAGGGAACGCGGAACACTGAAGCTTTCTTT.

The chain combines TRBV11-3 with TRBJ1-1; TRBD1 might be the D (6 bases). Germline values: CDR1 SGHNT, CDR2 YENEEA. This CDR3 region has 15 residues. Deletions cut 5 bases from V and 1 base from J, with 14 bases between. The CDR3 here is CASSPFGTKNTEAFF. CDR3 bases: TGTGCCAGCAGCCCATTCGGGACAAAGAACACTGAAGCTTTCTTT.

The chain's CDR3 is CASSFEFWGGGNEQFF. CDR3 in DNA: TGTGCCAGCAGTTTTGAATTTTGGGGAGGGGGCAATGAGCAGTTCTTC. V is TRBV28 and J is TRBJ2-1; a weak D match, TRBD2 (7 bases). The CDR3 is made up of 16 amino acids. Between the trimmed V and J ends, which lost 3 bases and 6 bases, there was a span of 18 bases. CDR1 MDHEN and CDR2 SYDVKM come from the germline V gene.

The chain recombines TRBV11-2 with TRBJ2-5; D ambiguous. V dropped 2 bases and J dropped 1 base, with 8 bases sitting between them. From germline, CDR1 is SGHAT and CDR2 FQNNGV. The CDR3 runs to 14 residues. The CDR3 nucleotides read TGTGCCAGCAGCTTAAGTCCCAGCCAAGAGACCCAGTACTTC. Translation: CASSLSPSQETQYF. Supplemented by reference TRBV11-2 and TRBJ2-5, the full variable domain reads EAGVAQSPRYKIIEKRQSVAFWCNPISGHATLYWYQQILGQGPKLLIQFQNNGVVDDSQLPKDRFSAERLKGVDSTLKIQPAKLEDSAVYLCASSLSPSQETQYFGPGTRLLVL.

The genes are TRBV14 and TRBJ2-3, with D unclear. The CDR3 length is 12 residues. CDR1 and CDR2 (germline): SGHDN, FVKESK. Trimming removed 5 bases from V and 4 bases from J, with 7 bases in between. CDR3 sequence (DNA): TGTGCCAGCAGCTTTGATTCAGATACGCAGTATTTT. It is translated as CASSFDSDTQYF. Full variable domain (missing parts from reference TRBV14 and TRBJ2-3): EAGVTQFPSHSVIEKGQTVTLRCDPISGHDNLYWYRRVMGKEIKFLLHFVKESKQDESGMPNNRFLAERTGGTYSTLKVQPAELEDSGVYFCASSFDSDTQYFGPGTRLTVL.

V is TRBV11-3 and J is TRBJ2-5; D is unclear. The V end was cut by 3 bases, the J end by 3 bases, with 14 bases between. The CDR3 has 15 residues. Germline CDR1 reads SGHNT; CDR2 reads YENEEA. The CDR3 protein is CASSLGDSGEETQYF. Here the CDR3 DNA reads TGTGCCAGCAGCTTGGGTGACTCTGGGGAAGAGACCCAGTACTTC.

J is TRBJ2-7 and V is TRBV4-1; D perhaps matches TRBD2 (5 bases). The CDR3 is 14 amino acids. CDR1 is MGHRA and CDR2 is YSYEKL in the germline V gene. The V end was cut by 4 bases, the J end by 1 base, with 11 bases between. CDR3 nucleotide sequence: TGCGCCAGCAGCCCTTCCGGGGATTCCTACGAGCAGTACTTC. Translated: CASSPSGDSYEQYF.

The rearrangement links TRBV10-1 to TRBJ2-4, with D perhaps assigned TRBD1 or TRBD2 (7 bases each). Germline-derived CDR1 and CDR2 are WNHNN and SYGVQD (reference sequence). CDR3 length: 14 amino acids. V gave up 11 bases and J gave up 8 bases, with 22 bases separating them. The CDR3 sequence: CAYRAGGGTDIQYF. CDR3 nucleotide sequence: TGCGCCTATCGAGCAGGGGGGGGGACCGACATTCAGTACTTC.

CDR3 DNA sequence: TGTGCCAGCAGCCGACAGGGGGCGAACACCGGGGAGCTGTTTTTT. The encoded protein is CASSRQGANTGELFF. The chain couples TRBV7-8 to TRBJ2-2; 9 nucleotides align to TRBD1. The CDR3 spans 15 residues. Germline V CDR1 and CDR2: SGHVS, FQNEAQ. J was trimmed by 0 bases and V by 5 bases; bases with no gene match: 1.